This is a list of T cell receptor beta chains from one sample in a study of T cells in tumors after PD-1 blockade. Profiled with immunoSEQ multiplex PCR; TCRdb holds only in-frame clones, not every one. The sample carries about 20,000 clones, around 80% recorded once. The material sequenced was PBMCs, taken before anti-PD-1 treatment. These receptors all stem from a human donor with basal cell carcinoma. Each CDR3 is given with its conserved first and last residue. A D gene is named only where the DNA matches it firmly. Clone size is not always given. Where it is, it says once, few, many or a class for expanded clones.

clone_size	j_call	d_call	v_call	cdr3_aa	cdr3_nt
NA	TRBJ2-5	TRBD2	TRBV7-9	CASSSPRGGYEETQYF	TGTGCCAGCAGCTCTCCCCGGGGGGGATACGAAGAGACCCAGTACTTC
few	TRBJ1-5	TRBD1	TRBV2	CASSSQGERDQPQHF	TGTGCCAGCAGTTCACAGGGGGAGCGGGATCAGCCCCAGCATTTT
few	TRBJ2-3	NA	TRBV6-5	CASPPPWEDTQYF	TGTGCCAGCCCACCGCCCTGGGAGGATACGCAGTATTTT
NA	TRBJ2-7	TRBD2	TRBV18	CASSPTTSGSAEQYF	TGTGCCAGCTCCCCAACGACTAGCGGGAGTGCCGAGCAGTACTTC
NA	TRBJ2-1	NA	TRBV4-3	CASSQGVASDEQFF	TGCGCCAGCAGCCAAGGAGTCGCTAGCGATGAGCAGTTCTTC
once	TRBJ2-3	TRBD2	TRBV14	CASSQGKRDTDTQYF	TGTGCCAGCAGCCAAGGGAAGCGGGACACAGATACGCAGTATTTT
once	TRBJ1-4	NA	TRBV6-5	CASRDGATNEKLFF	TGTGCCAGCAGGGACGGGGCAACTAATGAAAAACTGTTTTTT
NA	TRBJ1-1	NA	TRBV7-2	CASSSQGNTEAFF	TGTGCCAGCAGCTCGCAGGGAAACACTGAAGCTTTCTTT
NA	TRBJ1-5	NA	TRBV29-1	CSVGGGAEQPQHF	TGCAGCGTTGGGGGAGGGGCCGAGCAGCCCCAGCATTTT
hyperexpanded	TRBJ2-5	NA	TRBV6-1	CASSDPEGSGWETQYF	TGTGCCAGCAGTGACCCGGAGGGCTCCGGTTGGGAGACCCAGTACTTC
NA	TRBJ2-3	NA	TRBV28	CASSLPGDPTDTQYF	TGTGCCAGCAGTTTACCGGGAGATCCCACAGATACGCAGTATTTT
NA	TRBJ2-7	TRBD1	TRBV9	CASSVGTGIYEQYF	TGTGCCAGCAGCGTAGGGACAGGGATCTACGAGCAGTACTTC
NA	TRBJ1-5	NA	TRBV2	CASSEGTRSQPQHF	TGTGCCAGCAGTGAAGGGACGAGAAGTCAGCCCCAGCATTTT
NA	TRBJ2-1	NA	TRBV7-6	CASSLAGIEQFF	TGTGCCAGCAGCTTAGCGGGTATAGAGCAGTTCTTC
NA	TRBJ1-1	TRBD1	TRBV19	CASSIAGGGNTEAFF	TGTGCCAGTAGTATAGCGGGAGGGGGCAACACTGAAGCTTTCTTT
NA	TRBJ2-3	NA	TRBV9	CASMQGRGTDTQYF	TGTGCCAGCATGCAGGGGAGGGGCACAGATACGCAGTATTTT
once	TRBJ1-1	NA	TRBV4-3	CASSQVRATSVEAFF	TGCGCCAGCAGCCAAGTGAGGGCCACGTCGGTTGAAGCTTTCTTT
NA	TRBJ1-6	NA	TRBV30	CAWNAGTRSSYNSPLHF	TGTGCCTGGAATGCAGGTACTCGGAGCTCCTATAATTCACCCCTCCACTTT
NA	TRBJ1-3	TRBD1	TRBV15	CATSRGDSRSGNTIYF	TGTGCCACCAGCAGAGGGGACAGCCGCTCTGGAAACACCATATATTTT
few	TRBJ1-4	NA	TRBV5-1	CASSLTGITNEKLFF	TGCGCCAGCAGCTTGACAGGGATAACTAATGAAAAACTGTTTTTT
NA	TRBJ2-3	TRBD2	TRBV15	CATSRGLLAGTDTQYF	TGTGCCACCAGCAGAGGGTTGCTAGCGGGGACAGATACGCAGTATTTT
NA	TRBJ2-3	TRBD1	TRBV29-1	CSVGQGGTDTQYF	TGCAGCGTTGGACAGGGGGGAACAGATACGCAGTATTTT
NA	TRBJ1-6	NA	TRBV19	CASRWGWNSPLHF	TGTGCCAGTAGGTGGGGATGGAATTCACCCCTCCACTTT
few	TRBJ1-6	TRBD1	TRBV6-4	CASSDGQDNSPLHF	TGTGCCAGCAGTGACGGACAGGATAATTCACCCCTCCACTTT
NA	TRBJ2-7	NA	TRBV30	CAWNLGSSSYEQYF	TGTGCCTGGAATTTAGGCTCAAGCTCCTACGAGCAGTACTTC
NA	TRBJ2-1	TRBD2	TRBV5-6	CASSPGAGVNYNEQFF	TGTGCCAGCAGCCCAGGAGCGGGAGTTAACTACAATGAGCAGTTCTTC
NA	TRBJ2-3	NA	TRBV29-1	CSVGARTDTQYF	TGCAGCGTGGGAGCCCGCACAGATACGCAGTATTTT
NA	TRBJ1-2	TRBD1	TRBV24-1	CATSDSSYRDSAYGYTF	TGTGCCACCAGTGATTCAAGTTACCGGGACAGCGCTTATGGCTACACCTTC
NA	TRBJ1-5	NA	TRBV2	CASSEFRGGDQPQHF	TGTGCCAGCAGTGAATTTAGGGGGGGCGATCAGCCCCAGCATTTT
NA	TRBJ2-7	TRBD1	TRBV18	CASSQGTGGAGEQYF	TGTGCCAGCTCACAAGGGACAGGGGGCGCGGGAGAGCAGTACTTC
few	TRBJ1-1	NA	TRBV4-1	CASSRRHGTMNTEAFF	TGCGCCAGCAGCCGAAGACACGGGACGATGAACACTGAAGCTTTCTTT
NA	TRBJ2-2	TRBD2	TRBV27	CASSLWGGRGLFF	TGTGCCAGCAGTTTATGGGGCGGGAGGGGGCTGTTTTTT
NA	TRBJ2-1	NA	TRBV18	CASSPPLGDNEQFF	TGTGCCAGCTCACCACCGTTGGGAGATAATGAGCAGTTCTTC
NA	TRBJ1-5	TRBD1	TRBV19	CASARSQGLGLAANQPQHF	TGTGCCAGTGCCCGCTCACAGGGGTTAGGGCTCGCGGCCAATCAGCCCCAGCATTTT
NA	TRBJ2-5	TRBD1	TRBV7-6	CASSRDRVGETQYF	TGTGCCAGCAGCCGGGACAGGGTGGGGGAGACCCAGTACTTC
NA	TRBJ2-1	NA	TRBV15	CATSRGFGPTYNEQFF	TGTGCCACCAGCAGAGGTTTCGGGCCAACCTACAATGAGCAGTTCTTC
NA	TRBJ2-1	NA	TRBV18	CASSPPLNEQFF	TGTGCCAGCTCACCACCACTTAATGAGCAGTTCTTC
NA	TRBJ1-5	NA	TRBV15	CATSREEWRSSQPQHF	TGTGCCACCAGCAGAGAGGAGTGGAGGTCCAGTCAGCCCCAGCATTTT
few	TRBJ1-2	TRBD1	TRBV5-4	CASSLAEQGVHGYTF	TGTGCCAGCAGCTTGGCCGAACAGGGGGTTCATGGCTACACCTTC
NA	TRBJ1-1	NA	TRBV7-2	CASIAGQLNTEAFF	TGTGCCAGCATCGCTGGCCAGTTAAACACTGAAGCTTTCTTT
NA	TRBJ1-3	NA	TRBV2	CASSDGGFGNTIYF	TGTGCCAGCAGTGACGGAGGATTTGGAAACACCATATATTTT
medium-sized	TRBJ2-1	NA	TRBV2	CASSDGWARVGSSYNEQFF	TGTGCCAGCAGTGATGGGTGGGCGCGGGTGGGGAGCTCCTACAATGAGCAGTTCTTC
NA	TRBJ2-3	NA	TRBV18	CASSPLAASTDTQYF	TGTGCCAGCTCACCACTAGCCGCTAGCACAGATACGCAGTATTTT
NA	TRBJ2-2	TRBD1	TRBV9	CASSAGDRDYGELFF	TGTGCCAGCAGCGCAGGAGACAGGGATTACGGGGAGCTGTTTTTT
NA	TRBJ1-3	NA	TRBV19	CASSRTGNTIYF	TGTGCCAGTAGTAGGACTGGAAACACCATATATTTT
NA	TRBJ2-2	NA	TRBV5-1	CASSLVTGSTGELFF	TGCGCCAGCAGCTTGGTAACAGGGAGTACCGGGGAGCTGTTTTTT
NA	TRBJ1-2	NA	TRBV19	CASSRLVGGEEVYTF	TGTGCCAGTAGTAGGCTTGTGGGCGGGGAAGAGGTCTACACCTTC
once	TRBJ1-5	NA	TRBV30	CAWSEYTNQPQHF	TGTGCCTGGAGTGAATATACTAATCAGCCCCAGCATTTT
once	TRBJ2-6	TRBD1	TRBV29-1	CSVTDRVSGANVLTF	TGCAGCGTCACGGACAGGGTGTCTGGGGCCAACGTCCTGACTTTC
NA	TRBJ2-1	NA	TRBV5-5	CASSPTGVGQFF	TGTGCCAGCAGCCCGACGGGGGTAGGGCAGTTCTTC
NA	TRBJ2-3	TRBD1	TRBV7-9	CASSSSTGGRSDTQYF	TGTGCCAGCAGCTCGTCCACAGGGGGCAGATCAGATACGCAGTATTTT
NA	TRBJ2-5	NA	TRBV28	CASSWNRQETQYF	TGTGCCAGCAGCTGGAACAGACAAGAGACCCAGTACTTC
NA	TRBJ2-5	NA	TRBV18	CASSLDRGGTQYF	TGTGCCAGCTCACTGGACCGAGGGGGGACCCAGTACTTC
NA	TRBJ2-3	TRBD2	TRBV6-4	CASSPIAGVPDTQYF	TGTGCCAGCAGCCCCATAGCGGGAGTCCCAGATACGCAGTATTTT